Each of the 17 T cell receptor beta chains below was sequenced from the same sample in a study of sequential checkpoint blockade in melanoma. Generated by immunoSEQ multiplex PCR, the TCRdb table keeps only in-frame clones and is missing some. The data hold around 41,000 clones, with 75% to 90% observed a single time. The treatment is: randomized to nivolumab then ipilimumab (arm A) or the reverse (arm B). The source was CD8+ T cells sorted from blood (inferred from file names), collected from a patient given nivolumab and ipilimumab in sequence. The receptors stem from a human donor with melanoma.

The gene calls are TRBV5-4 and TRBJ2-7, with D possibly matching TRBD2 (6 bases). V lost 4 bases to trimming and J lost 1 base, with 15 bases between them. From germline, CDR1 is SGHNT and CDR2 YYREEE (reference sequence). This CDR3 region has 15 residues. CDR3 coding DNA: TGTGCCAGCAGCGGAGGGGCGGCAGGTTCCTACGAGCAGTACTTC. This gives the protein CASSGGAAGSYEQYF.

The chain combines TRBV6-5 with TRBJ2-7; TRBD2 might be the D (5 bases). Trimming shortened V by 2 bases and J by 6 bases, and 11 bases separated the two germline ends. From germline, CDR1 is MNHEY and CDR2 SVGAGI. This CDR3 is 13 amino acids long. The CDR3 loop reads CASSYSGSGEQYV. The CDR3 DNA reads TGTGCCAGCAGTTACAGTGGCAGCGGCGAGCAGTACGTC.

The chain has TRBV4-3 and TRBJ1-1; D ambiguous. Trimming cost V 0 bases and J 1 base, with 12 bases left between them. Germline V lookup: CDR1 LGHNA, CDR2 YSLEER. The CDR3 sequence is 16 residues long. In nucleotides, the CDR3 is TGCGCCAGCAGCCAAGATGGTCGAGCCGCGAACACTGAAGCTTTCTTT. Residues: CASSQDGRAANTEAFF.

The rearrangement joins TRBV11-2 to TRBJ2-2; tentatively, D is TRBD2 (5 bases). This CDR3 is 14 amino acids long. Looked up from germline, CDR1 is SGHAT and CDR2 is FQNNGV. V shed 2 bases and J shed 4 bases, with 8 bases lying between them. The CDR3 nucleotides are TGTGCCAGCAGCTTACGGGGAATCACCGGGGAGCTGTTTTTT. The encoded protein is CASSLRGITGELFF.

The CDR3 DNA reads as TGTGCCAGCAGTGAAGTGGTACAGATTAGCAATCAGCCCCAGCATTTT. Residues: CASSEVVQISNQPQHF. The rearrangement links TRBV6-1 to TRBJ1-5; D is unresolved. The CDR3 has 16 residues. Germline CDR1 reads MNHNS; CDR2 reads SASEGT. Trimming pared 1 base from V and 0 bases from J, leaving 10 bases between.

The chain links TRBV5-4 to TRBJ2-2; no clear D. The V gene lost 1 base and the J gene lost 1 base, with 5 bases spanning the gap. From germline, CDR1 is SGHNT and CDR2 YYREEE (reference sequence). The CDR3 covers 14 residues. CDR3 DNA sequence: TGTGCCAGCAGCTTGAACGGGAACACCGGGGAGCTGTTTTTT. The encoded protein is CASSLNGNTGELFF. The full variable domain, its missing parts supplied by reference TRBV5-4 and TRBJ2-2, is ETGVTQSPTHLIKTRGQQVTLRCSSQSGHNTVSWYQQALGQGPQFIFQYYREEENGRGNFPPRFSGLQFPNYSSELNVNALELDDSALYLCASSLNGNTGELFFGEGSRLTVL.

The rearrangement uses TRBV7-6 and TRBJ2-1; TRBD2 is a possible D gene (5 bases). The CDR3 extends over 15 amino acids. The germline V gene has CDR1 SGHVS and CDR2 FNYEAQ. Trimming took 0 bases from V and 8 from J, leaving 14 bases between them. The CDR3 region is CASSLAGGYNDEQFF. The DNA for the CDR3 is TGTGCCAGCAGCTTAGCCGGAGGCTACAATGATGAGCAGTTCTTC.

The chain is built from TRBV5-4 and TRBJ2-7, with D possibly TRBD2 on 6 matching bases. Germline V gives CDR1 SGHNT, CDR2 YYREEE (reference sequence). The CDR3 runs 15 residues. Between the trimmed V and J ends, which lost 0 bases and 2 bases, there was a span of 12 bases. In DNA form, the CDR3 reads TGTGCCAGCAGCTTGGTCCGGGAGAGTACCTACGAGCAGTACGTC. This sequence encodes CASSLVRESTYEQYV.

The chain is built from TRBV6-5 and TRBJ2-1; 7 bases line up with TRBD1. V dropped 5 bases and J dropped 5; count of bases not matched to a gene: 9. Germline V lookup: CDR1 MNHEY, CDR2 SVGAGI. The CDR3 loop spans 15 amino acids. CDR3 amino acids: CASSPTGLVDNEQFF. The CDR3 DNA sequence: TGTGCCAGCAGTCCGACAGGGTTGGTTGACAATGAGCAGTTCTTC.

The rearrangement links TRBV19 to TRBJ1-2; 7 nucleotides align to TRBD1. The CDR3 has 12 amino acids. Germline trimming cut 6 bases from V and 8 bases from J; bases unmatched to any gene: 6. Germline V lookup: CDR1 LNHDA, CDR2 SQIVND (reference sequence). DNA of the CDR3: TGTGCCAGTAGCCCGACAGGGAGCGGCTACACCTTC. It codes for CASSPTGSGYTF.

The chain has TRBV27 and TRBJ1-1, with 10 bases aligning to TRBD1. The junction had 18 bases not matched to a gene; V was cut back by 5 bases and J by 6 bases. The CDR3 spans 18 residues. Germline CDR1 and CDR2: MNHEY and SMNVEV (reference sequence). This chain's CDR3 is CASSPSPYPGTGEAEAFF. In nucleotides, the CDR3 is TGTGCCAGCAGTCCCTCACCCTATCCCGGGACAGGGGAGGCTGAAGCTTTCTTT.

The chain combines TRBV4-1 with TRBJ2-1; 12 nucleotides match TRBD2. The CDR3 runs to 16 residues. CDR1 is MGHRA, CDR2 YSYEKL, per germline. V gave up 6 bases and J gave up 10 bases; unmatched junction bases: 13. The CDR3 here is CASSSPSGRGSGEQFF. CDR3 coding DNA: TGCGCCAGCAGTTCCCCTAGCGGGAGGGGTTCGGGAGAGCAGTTCTTC.

This chain connects TRBV5-4 to TRBJ2-3; 9 bases line up with TRBD2. The ends lost 6 bases at V and 0 bases at J; junction bases unmatched: 5. CDR1 is SGHNT, CDR2 YYREEE, per germline (reference sequence). This CDR3 is 15 amino acids long. The CDR3: CASIPAGGSTDTQYF. CDR3 nucleotide sequence: TGTGCCAGCATCCCGGCGGGAGGGAGCACAGATACGCAGTATTTT.

This clone was found once. The chain employs TRBV27 and TRBJ2-7; 7 nucleotides match TRBD2. Per germline, CDR1 MNHEY and CDR2 SMNVEV (reference sequence). The CDR3 contains 15 residues. V dropped 3 bases and J dropped 0; count of bases not matched to a gene: 5. CDR3 region: CASSLKRGSSYEQYF. As DNA, the CDR3 is TGTGCCAGCAGTTTGAAGCGGGGAAGCTCCTACGAGCAGTACTTC.

CDR3 sequence (DNA): TGTGCCATCAGTGACCAGGGTATGGGTAGCAATCAGCCCCAGCATTTT. Encoded protein: CAISDQGMGSNQPQHF. This chain links TRBV10-3 with TRBJ1-5, with D possibly TRBD1 on 5 matching bases. The CDR3 sequence is 16 residues long. The V gene lost 3 bases and the J gene lost 0 bases, with 12 bases spanning the gap. Germline V gene data show CDR1 as ENHRY and CDR2 as SYGVKD.

The genes are TRBV11-2 and TRBJ2-7, with a possible D match to TRBD1 (7 bases). V was cut by 3 bases and J by 6 bases, with 15 bases left in between. This CDR3 comprises 14 residues. The germline V gene encodes CDR1 SGHAT and CDR2 FQNNGV. The CDR3 loop is CASSFRQGGREQYV. The CDR3 DNA reads TGTGCCAGCAGCTTTCGACAGGGAGGACGCGAGCAGTACGTC.

This chain uses TRBV7-6 with TRBJ1-5; no reliable D call. CDR1 SGHVS and CDR2 FNYEAQ come from the germline V gene. Deletions cut 0 bases from V and 11 bases from J, with 14 bases between. CDR3 length: 14 residues. The CDR3 here is CASSLASGRAAQHF. In DNA, the CDR3 is TGTGCCAGCAGCTTAGCGTCGGGAAGGGCGGCCCAGCATTTT.